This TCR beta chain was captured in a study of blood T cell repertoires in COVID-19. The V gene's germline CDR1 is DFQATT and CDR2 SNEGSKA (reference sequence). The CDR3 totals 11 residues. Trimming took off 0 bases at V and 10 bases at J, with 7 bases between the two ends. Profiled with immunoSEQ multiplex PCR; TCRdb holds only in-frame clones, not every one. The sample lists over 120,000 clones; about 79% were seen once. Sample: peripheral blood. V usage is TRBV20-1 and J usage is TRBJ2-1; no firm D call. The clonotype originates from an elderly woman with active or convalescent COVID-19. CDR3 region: CSAREKLEQFF. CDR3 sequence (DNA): TGCAGTGCTAGAGAAAAACTAGAGCAGTTCTTC.